These 25 T cell receptor beta chains came from one sample sequenced in a study of blood T cells in healthy people across ages. A sample-barcoded 5' primer and a J-beta primer mix were used in a second PCR of roughly 7 to 11 cycles. TCRdb re-called the 5' RACE reads with MiXCR, one entry per CDR3 protein. The table shows about 1 million distinct CDR3 sequences, with roughly 45% occurring only once. Material: blood. The source of these receptors is a woman aged 60-75 years in good health.

This clonotype was counted only a few times. This sequence joins TRBV10-3 and TRBJ1-2; weak D call: TRBD1 (5 bases). CDR1 is ENHRY, CDR2 SYGVKD, per germline. V was pared by 3 bases and J by 2 bases, with 10 bases between. The CDR3 consists of 14 residues. The CDR3 loop is CAISDRQPNYGYTF. CDR3 coding DNA: TGTGCCATCAGTGATAGACAGCCAAACTATGGCTACACCTTC.

This clonotype came up a few times. V and J are TRBV7-9 and TRBJ1-2, with D possibly being TRBD1 (5 bases). V lost 1 base and J lost 2, with 8 bases in between. This CDR3 has 14 amino acids. Germline values: CDR1 SEHNR, CDR2 FQNEAQ (reference sequence). The CDR3 nucleotides read TGTGCCAGCAGCTTAGAGGCAGGGAACTATGGCTACACCTTC. Its protein product is CASSLEAGNYGYTF.

In this sample, this clonotype turned up a few times. V usage is TRBV6-5 and J usage is TRBJ2-1, with D perhaps TRBD1 (6 bases). CDR1 and CDR2 from the germline V gene are MNHEY and SVGAGI. The V end lost 0 bases, the J end lost 9 bases, and 9 bases lay between the germline ends. The CDR3 has 13 amino acids. This chain's CDR3 is CASSYSFRGEQFF. CDR3 in DNA: TGTGCCAGCAGTTACTCGTTCAGGGGTGAGCAGTTCTTC.

The rearrangement joins TRBV7-8 to TRBJ2-7; 10 nucleotides line up with TRBD1. V lost 0 bases to trimming and J lost 0 bases; unmatched junction nucleotides: 5. The germline gives CDR1 SGHVS, CDR2 FQNEAQ. The CDR3 extends over 17 amino acids. In nucleotides, the CDR3 is TGTGCCAGCAGCTTAGCGCGACAGGGGGCGAGCTCCTACGAGCAGTACTTC. Translation: CASSLARQGASSYEQYF. The whole variable domain, remainder taken from reference TRBV7-8 and TRBJ2-7, is GAGVSQSPRYKVAKRGQDVALRCDPISGHVSLFWYQQALGQGPEFLTYFQNEAQLDKSGLPSDRFFAERPEGSVSTLKIQRTQQEDSAVYLCASSLARQGASSYEQYFGPGTRLTVT.

V usage is TRBV27 and J usage is TRBJ1-2, with D hard to call. Germline V gene lookup returns CDR1 MNHEY and CDR2 SMNVEV (reference sequence). Trimming left V 5 bases short and J 4 bases short, with 20 bases between. This CDR3 contains 16 residues. The CDR3 region has the DNA TGTGCCAGCAGTCTCTCCGACGGACTACCCTTCTATGGCTACACCTTC. Translated, it gives CASSLSDGLPFYGYTF.

The chain joins TRBV7-9 to TRBJ1-4; D may be TRBD1 (5 bases). V dropped 7 bases and J dropped 7 bases, with 10 bases sitting between them. CDR3 length: 12 residues. Germline V CDR1 and CDR2: SEHNR, FQNEAQ (reference sequence). This chain's CDR3 is CASNRGLEKLFF. CDR3 nucleotide sequence: TGTGCCAGCAATCGGGGACTTGAAAAACTGTTTTTT.

V is TRBV20-1 and J is TRBJ2-5; 11 nucleotides match TRBD1. Germline CDR1 reads DFQATT; CDR2 reads SNEGSKA (reference sequence). The CDR3 loop spans 14 amino acids. V was clipped by 3 bases and J by 5 bases; unmatched bases: 5. CDR3 coding DNA: TGCAGTGCTAGGGGACAGGGGGACGGGGAGACCCAGTACTTC. Amino acids: CSARGQGDGETQYF.

This clonotype turned up a few times. V is TRBV20-1 and J is TRBJ2-5; 10 bases line up with TRBD1. The junction had 15 bases not matched to a gene; V was cut back by 6 bases and J by 2 bases. The CDR3 length is 17 residues. The V gene's germline CDR1 is DFQATT and CDR2 SNEGSKA (reference sequence). The CDR3 DNA follows: TGCAGTGCCAGGACCTTTCCGGGACAGGGGAATCAAGAGACCCAGTACTTC. It specifies CSARTFPGQGNQETQYF.

The V and J genes are TRBV28 and TRBJ2-5; maybe TRBD2 (5 bases). The J call is doubtful: the DNA matches TRBJ2-7 better. CDR1 and CDR2 from the germline V gene are MDHEN and SYDVKM. The CDR3 loop spans 12 amino acids. The CDR3 DNA reads TGTGCCAGCAGAGGGCTAGCCGACGAGCAGTACTTC. Residues: CASRGLADEQYF.

This sequence joins TRBV15 and TRBJ2-3; TRBD2 matches at 7 bases. The CDR3 contains 13 residues. Germline trimming cut 1 base from V and 6 bases from J; bases unmatched to any gene: 1. Germline assignment: CDR1 LNHNV and CDR2 YYDKDF (reference sequence). The CDR3 nucleotides read TGTGCCACCAGCAGAGCACTAGCGGATACGCAGTATTTT. Amino acids: CATSRALADTQYF.

The chain employs TRBV12-3 or TRBV12-4 and TRBJ2-1, with TRBD2 identical over 8 bases. The CDR3 runs 16 residues. Unmatched junction bases numbered 12, after V lost 5 bases and J lost 6 bases. The CDR3 reads CASSPSGRGKGNEQFF. The CDR3 nucleotides are TGTGCCAGCAGTCCGAGCGGGAGAGGGAAAGGCAATGAGCAGTTCTTC.

The chain uses TRBV5-1 and TRBJ2-1; tentatively, D is TRBD2 (6 bases). Germline assignment: CDR1 SGHRS and CDR2 YFSETQ. The V end was cut by 5 bases, the J end by 2 bases, with 17 bases between. The CDR3 spans 16 residues. The DNA for the CDR3 is TGCGCCAGCAGTTCTGGAGGAGGGTCCCCCTACAATGAGCAGTTCTTC. Residues: CASSSGGGSPYNEQFF.

The V call is TRBV5-1, the J call TRBJ2-3; 11 bases are a match to TRBD2. V shed 7 bases, J shed 2 bases, and the junction held 9 bases outside the gene matches. From germline, CDR1 is SGHRS and CDR2 YFSETQ. The CDR3 sequence is 16 residues long. The DNA for the CDR3 is TGCGCCAGCTTGGTAACTAGCGGGGGAGTCACAGATACGCAGTATTTT. Translation gives CASLVTSGGVTDTQYF.

The chain recombines TRBV27 with TRBJ2-4, with 10 bases lining up with TRBD2. Germline CDR1 and CDR2: MNHEY and SMNVEV (reference sequence). The V segment lost 2 bases and the J segment 6 bases; nucleotides outside the gene matches: 7. This CDR3 spans 16 amino acids. CDR3 nucleotides: TGTGCCAGCAGTTTAACCTCCCCTAGCGGGAGAAACATTCAGTACTTC. It codes for CASSLTSPSGRNIQYF.

The table lists this clonotype with a few counts. The chain carries TRBV7-3 and TRBJ2-1; 8 bases map to TRBD1. The CDR3 covers 15 residues. Germline V CDR1 and CDR2: SGHTA, FQGTGA. The V segment lost 2 bases and the J segment 11 bases; nucleotides outside the gene matches: 11. This CDR3 reads CASSLSRGQGFKQFF. The CDR3 DNA reads as TGTGCCAGCAGCTTATCGCGTGGACAGGGCTTTAAGCAGTTCTTC.

This clonotype was counted many times. The rearrangement joins TRBV7-8 to TRBJ2-7, with TRBD1 matching 9 bases. The CDR3 consists of 16 residues. Unmatched junction bases numbered 4, after V lost 1 base and J lost 0 bases. The germline V gene encodes CDR1 SGHVS and CDR2 FQNEAQ. CDR3 nucleotide sequence: TGTGCCAGCAGCTTAGGGGACAGGGTGAGCTCCTACGAGCAGTACTTC. Amino acids: CASSLGDRVSSYEQYF.

The chain recombines TRBV29-1 with TRBJ2-7, with 10 bases lining up with TRBD1. There are 15 residues in the CDR3. CDR1 is SQVTM, CDR2 ANQGSEA, per germline. Trimming removed 1 base from V and 4 bases from J; junction bases left unmatched: 7. The CDR3 loop is CSVEGRGDRGYEQYF. Written as DNA, the CDR3 is TGCAGCGTTGAAGGGAGGGGGGACAGGGGTTACGAGCAGTACTTC.

This chain uses TRBV29-1 with TRBJ2-1; D may be TRBD2 (6 bases). The CDR3 has 14 residues. Germline V gives CDR1 SQVTM, CDR2 ANQGSEA. V gave up 2 bases and J gave up 6 bases, with 14 bases separating them. The CDR3 sequence is CSVEWRDGSNEQFF. In DNA, the CDR3 is TGCAGCGTTGAATGGCGGGATGGGTCCAATGAGCAGTTCTTC.

The rearrangement uses TRBV6-5 and TRBJ2-7, with a possible D match to TRBD1 (6 bases). Trimming cost V 5 bases and J 7 bases, with 15 bases left between them. The CDR3 contains 13 residues. The germline V gene encodes CDR1 MNHEY and CDR2 SVGAGI. In DNA, the CDR3 is TGTGCCAGCAGTCAACCGGGACAAAGGGAGCAGTACTTC. Translating gives CASSQPGQREQYF.

The chain is built from TRBV24-1 and TRBJ2-3; the D is unclear. Germline V gene sequence: CDR1 KGHDR, CDR2 SFDVKD. Trimming removed 3 bases at V and 6 bases at J, with 6 bases between. There are 12 residues in the CDR3. The CDR3 sequence is CATSDTVDTQYF. Written as DNA, the CDR3 is TGTGCCACCAGTGATACGGTGGATACGCAGTATTTT.

V and J are TRBV20-1 and TRBJ2-7; a possible D gene is TRBD2 (6 bases). CDR3 size: 13 residues. Germline V gene lookup returns CDR1 DFQATT and CDR2 SNEGSKA (reference sequence). For the CDR3, the DNA is TGCAGCCCCGGGACGGGGGAATTCGACGAGCAGTACTTC. Translating gives CSPGTGEFDEQYF.

DNA of the CDR3: TGTGCCAGCAGTTTAGAAGTAGATCCCTATGGCTACACCTTC. This sequence encodes CASSLEVDPYGYTF. The genes are TRBV12-3 or TRBV12-4 and TRBJ1-2; D gene ambiguous. V dropped 1 base and J dropped 4 bases, with 10 bases sitting between them. The CDR3 loop spans 14 amino acids.

The V call is TRBV15, the J call TRBJ2-7; perhaps TRBD1 as D (6 bases). CDR1 and CDR2 from the germline V gene are LNHNV and YYDKDF (reference sequence). The CDR3 loop spans 15 amino acids. V lost 2 bases, J lost 1 base, and 12 bases lay in between. Here the CDR3 reads CATSRQGSGSYEQYF. The DNA of the CDR3 is TGTGCCACCAGCAGACAGGGGTCCGGGTCCTACGAGCAGTACTTC.

This chain uses TRBV2 with TRBJ2-7; the D is unclear. The DNA end is a closer match to TRBJ2-4, so the J assignment may be wrong. This CDR3 has 12 residues. Germline values: CDR1 SNHLY, CDR2 FYNNEI. The DNA of the CDR3 is TGTGCCAGCAGCGTCGGACGGTACATTCAGTACTTC. Its protein product is CASSVGRYIQYF.

The J gene is TRBJ2-5, the V gene TRBV9; tentative D call: TRBD1 (5 bases). The V end lost 1 base, the J end lost 11 bases, and 21 bases lay between the germline ends. Germline V CDR1 and CDR2: SGDLS, YYNGEE. The CDR3 runs to 15 residues. The CDR3 DNA reads TGTGCCAGCAGCGTACAGGGTCCAGGGTTAAATGAGCAGTACTTC. This encodes CASSVQGPGLNEQYF.